What follows is one T cell receptor beta chain and its context. Using immunoSEQ multiplex PCR, the repertoire was profiled, and TCRdb retains in-frame clones only, with some absent. The sample has fewer than 400,000 clones, roughly 70% seen once. The CDR3 is made up of 15 amino acids. The V gene's germline CDR1 is KGHSH and CDR2 LQKENI. V was shortened by 1 base and J by 1 base, with 9 bases between the two germline ends. These data are taken from a study of shared clonotypes between healthy human individuals. Splitting the CD4+ cells yielded a CD45RA+ naive subset and a CD45RA-negative memory subset.

The receptor's source is a man younger than 40 in good health. The gene calls are TRBV18 and TRBJ2-3; D is unclear. Sequenced input: memory CD4+ T cells sorted from blood. Noted subset: CD45RA-negative fraction. In nucleotides, the CDR3 is TGTGCCAGCTCACCACGATTCGGCGGCACAGATACGCAGTATTTT. This encodes CASSPRFGGTDTQYF.